The TCR beta chain described here comes from a study of OX40 agonist ivuxolimab in advanced cancers. This clone was recorded once. Its matching antigen is unknown. General study results and limits: More expanded clones were seen, on average, in CD8+ T cells than in CD4+.

The length of the CDR3 is 14 residues. Per germline, CDR1 SEHNR and CDR2 FQNEAQ (reference sequence). Trimming cost V 5 bases and J 5 bases, with 15 bases left between them. Using immunoSEQ multiplex PCR, the repertoire was profiled, and TCRdb retains in-frame clones only, with some absent. The repertoire includes tens of thousands of clones, about nine tenths of them detected once, and roughly 0.25% sits in the top ten. The sequenced sample was CD4+ or CD8+ T cells sorted from blood, obtained in a trial of the OX40 agonist ivuxolimab. This chain uses TRBV7-9 with TRBJ2-5; a possible D gene is TRBD2 (6 bases). This receptor was taken from an adult with an advanced solid tumor such as melanoma, head and neck, liver or kidney cancer. CDR3 in amino acids: CASSRPGTHETQYF. The CDR3 region has the DNA TGTGCCAGCAGCCGCCCCGGGACTCACGAGACCCAGTACTTC. Combining the CDR3 with reference TRBV7-9 and TRBJ2-5 gives the whole variable domain DTGVSQNPRHKITKRGQNVTFRCDPISEHNRLYWYRQTLGQGPEFLTYFQNEAQLEKSRLLSDRFSAERPKGSFSTLEIQRTEQGDSAMYLCASSRPGTHETQYFGPGTRLLVL.